What follows are 18 T cell receptor beta chains derived from one specimen sequenced in a study of immune cell composition in non-small cell lung cancer. Sequencing was performed with immunoSEQ multiplex PCR; in TCRdb, only in-frame clones are kept and a portion is missing. This table has roughly 8,300 clones, about 80% appearing once. The material sequenced was lung tumor tissue. The receptors shown here come from a human donor with non-small cell lung cancer.

This clone appeared a few times. The chain is built from TRBV7-2 and TRBJ1-5; a possible D gene is TRBD1 (6 bases). Germline loops: CDR1 SGHTA, CDR2 FQGNSA. V lost 5 bases and J lost 0, with 14 bases in between. This CDR3 is built from 16 residues. Here the CDR3 reads CASSAITGTSNQPQHF. CDR3 sequence (DNA): TGTGCCAGCAGCGCAATTACAGGGACTAGCAATCAGCCCCAGCATTTT.

The chain joins TRBV13 to TRBJ1-1; D is undetermined. V was cut by 2 bases and J by 6 bases, with 13 bases left in between. This CDR3 spans 14 amino acids. Germline V gene sequence: CDR1 PRHDT, CDR2 FYEKMQ (reference sequence). CDR3 nucleotides: TGTGCCAGCAGCTTACATAAGGGATACCCTGAAGCTTTCTTT. Its protein is CASSLHKGYPEAFF.

This chain links TRBV28 with TRBJ1-5; a weak D match, TRBD1 (6 bases). V was trimmed by 6 bases and J by 5 bases, leaving 17 bases between them. Germline V CDR1 and CDR2: MDHEN, SYDVKM. The CDR3 is 15 residues long. For the CDR3, the DNA is TGTGCCAGCAGCCAGGGGAACGGTTACTATCAGCCCCAGCATTTT. Translation: CASSQGNGYYQPQHF.

The table lists this clone with a few counts. This sequence joins TRBV21-1 and TRBJ1-1. TRBV21-1 is marked as a pseudogene. The CDR3 consists of 13 residues. CDR3 protein: CASSKKGRTEAFF. DNA of the CDR3: TGTGCCAGCAGCAAAAAGGGTAGGACTGAAGCTTTCTTT.

The genes are TRBV9 and TRBJ2-2; D may be TRBD1 or TRBD2 (5 bases each). Looked up from germline, CDR1 is SGDLS and CDR2 is YYNGEE. The CDR3 is 15 residues long. Trimming removed 1 base from V and 2 bases from J, with 9 bases in between. CDR3 DNA: TGTGCCAGCAGCGTAATCGGGGACAACACCGGGGAGCTGTTTTTT. Its protein product is CASSVIGDNTGELFF.

The DNA of the CDR3 is TGCGCCAGCAGCCCCTTACAGGGTACCGGGGAGCTGTTTTTT. Translated, it gives CASSPLQGTGELFF. V and J are TRBV4-1 and TRBJ2-2, with D possibly being TRBD1 (6 bases). CDR1 and CDR2 from the germline V gene are MGHRA and YSYEKL. Trimming pared 4 bases from V and 5 bases from J, leaving 11 bases between. The length of the CDR3 is 14 residues.

The chain recombines TRBV5-8 with TRBJ2-1, with TRBD2 identical over 9 bases. Germline CDR1 is SGHTS and CDR2 is YDEGEE. This CDR3 has 14 amino acids. Losses at the gene ends were 0 bases for V and 7 bases for J; bases not matched to a gene: 2. The CDR3 sequence is CASSLVGLANEQFF. For the CDR3, the DNA is TGTGCCAGCAGCTTGGTGGGACTAGCTAATGAGCAGTTCTTC.

V and J are TRBV7-9 and TRBJ2-5; 7 bases map to TRBD1. Germline CDR1 reads SEHNR; CDR2 reads FQNEAQ (reference sequence). The V segment lost 5 bases and the J segment 5 bases; nucleotides outside the gene matches: 8. The CDR3 spans 14 residues. In DNA form, the CDR3 reads TGTGCCAGCAGCCTAAGACAGGGAGTGGAGACCCAGTACTTC. The encoded protein is CASSLRQGVETQYF.

The chain carries TRBV7-9 and TRBJ1-2; no clear D gene. Per germline, CDR1 SEHNR and CDR2 FQNEAQ (reference sequence). With 3 bases removed from V and 4 bases from J, the gap between germline ends came to 6 bases. The CDR3 extends over 12 amino acids. Written as DNA, the CDR3 is TGTGCCAGCAGCTTGGGCAGCTATGGCTACACCTTC. It encodes CASSLGSYGYTF. Complete variable domain (other parts from reference TRBV7-9 and TRBJ1-2): DTGVSQNPRHKITKRGQNVTFRCDPISEHNRLYWYRQTLGQGPEFLTYFQNEAQLEKSRLLSDRFSAERPKGSFSTLEIQRTEQGDSAMYLCASSLGSYGYTFGSGTRLTVV.

This clone was observed a few times. The chain couples TRBV19 to TRBJ1-6; D call uncertain. The CDR3 totals 17 residues. V lost 1 base, J lost 0 bases, and 10 bases lay in between. Germline V CDR1 and CDR2: LNHDA, SQIVND (reference sequence). The CDR3 region has the DNA TGTGCCAGTAGTATAGGGCCGCCGAGCTCCTATAATTCACCCCTCCACTTT. As protein: CASSIGPPSSYNSPLHF. Supplemented by reference TRBV19 and TRBJ1-6, the full variable domain reads DGGITQSPKYLFRKEGQNVTLSCEQNLNHDAMYWYRQDPGQGLRLIYYSQIVNDFQKGDIAEGYSVSREKKESFPLTVTSAQKNPTAFYLCASSIGPPSSYNSPLHFGNGTRLTVT.

This clone has just a few counts. V is TRBV11-2 and J is TRBJ2-2, with D tentatively TRBD2 (6 bases). Germline CDR1 and CDR2: SGHAT and FQNNGV. The CDR3 has 15 residues. V was trimmed by 5 bases and J by 5 bases, leaving 15 bases between them. CDR3 sequence: CASSGRRAGTGELFF. The CDR3 DNA reads TGTGCCAGCAGCGGCAGGAGGGCAGGGACCGGGGAGCTGTTTTTT.

The genes are TRBV2 and TRBJ1-1; tentative D call: TRBD1 (6 bases). CDR1 is SNHLY, CDR2 FYNNEI, per germline. The V and J ends lost 2 bases and 2 bases respectively, with 15 bases between them. CDR3 length: 16 residues. The CDR3 here is CASSEIGRGPNTEAFF. In DNA, the CDR3 is TGTGCCAGCAGTGAAATCGGCAGGGGACCAAACACTGAAGCTTTCTTT.

This clone appeared a few times. J is TRBJ1-1 and V is TRBV6-1, with D unclear. This CDR3 region has 11 residues. From germline, CDR1 is MNHNS and CDR2 SASEGT. V was cut by 5 bases and J by 9 bases, with 10 bases left in between. The CDR3 loop reads CASSLDIQAFF. As DNA, the CDR3 is TGTGCCAGCAGTTTAGACATACAAGCTTTCTTT.

The CDR3 reads CASSATTGVGTDTQYF. Written as DNA, the CDR3 is TGTGCCAGCAGCGCAACGACAGGGGTCGGAACAGATACGCAGTATTTT. The rearrangement uses TRBV9 and TRBJ2-3, with 8 positions matching TRBD1. Germline assignment: CDR1 SGDLS and CDR2 YYNGEE. The CDR3 is 16 amino acids. J lost 3 bases, V lost 3 bases, and 9 bases had no gene match.

This clone was seen a handful of times. V gene TRBV29-1 combines with J gene TRBJ2-3, with TRBD2 matching 7 bases. Germline trimming cut 4 bases from V and 8 bases from J; bases unmatched to any gene: 15. CDR1 and CDR2 from the germline V gene are SQVTM and ANQGSEA. The CDR3 is made up of 15 amino acids. This CDR3 is CSVVVGGRAGGTQYF. The DNA of the CDR3 is TGCAGCGTTGTCGTTGGTGGGAGGGCCGGGGGTACGCAGTATTTT.

This clone was recorded once. The CDR3 reads CASSLTPGTGFVSPLHF. The CDR3 bases are TGTGCCAGCAGCTTGACCCCGGGGACAGGGTTTGTATCACCCCTCCACTTT. The J gene is TRBJ1-6, the V gene TRBV5-4; TRBD1 aligns across 9 bases. The CDR3 consists of 17 residues. Trimming at V came to 1 base and at J to 10 bases, leaving 12 bases not matched to a gene. Germline loops: CDR1 SGHNT, CDR2 YYREEE (reference sequence).

The chain is built from TRBV9 and TRBJ1-1; D is unresolved. This CDR3 region has 14 residues. The V end lost 0 bases, the J end lost 1 base, and 7 bases lay between the germline ends. The germline gives CDR1 SGDLS, CDR2 YYNGEE. CDR3 amino acids: CASSVGVENTEAFF. The DNA of the CDR3 is TGTGCCAGCAGCGTAGGGGTAGAGAACACTGAAGCTTTCTTT.

The gene calls are TRBV9 and TRBJ2-4; weak D call: TRBD2 (6 bases). Germline lookup yields CDR1 SGDLS and CDR2 YYNGEE. The germline V and J ends were trimmed by 4 bases and 6 bases, with 14 bases remaining between them. The CDR3 runs 14 residues. DNA for the CDR3: TGTGCCAGCAGCCCTCGACTAGACGCAAACATTCAGTACTTC. Protein sequence: CASSPRLDANIQYF.